The following is a T cell receptor (beta chain) sequence with its context. This entry comes from a study of blood T cell repertoires in COVID-19. Study-level information: Samples representing acute and convalescent COVID-19 were sourced from the United States, Italy and Spain. The analysed material was cDNA or gDNA that came from T cells, B-cell-depleted T cells, or PBMCs.

Original processing methods: Nucleated cell number was recorded as an estimate derived from reference gene primer amplification. Libraries were prepared by immunoSEQ multiplex PCR; TCRdb keeps only in-frame clonotypes and omits some of them. For V, J and clone size, that table is used; D and trimming come from the DNA. The table records some 130,000 clones, 75% to 90% of them present only once. Trimming left V 3 bases short and J 5 bases short, with 10 bases between. This CDR3 is built from 13 residues. This clonotype was sampled from a human donor in a cohort sampled during active COVID-19. Sequencing input: peripheral blood. This chain connects TRBV12-3 or TRBV12-4 to TRBJ2-5, with D possibly being TRBD2 (6 bases). CDR3 loop: CASSFSLAETQYF. The CDR3, as DNA: TGTGCCAGCAGTTTCAGCCTAGCGGAGACCCAGTACTTC.